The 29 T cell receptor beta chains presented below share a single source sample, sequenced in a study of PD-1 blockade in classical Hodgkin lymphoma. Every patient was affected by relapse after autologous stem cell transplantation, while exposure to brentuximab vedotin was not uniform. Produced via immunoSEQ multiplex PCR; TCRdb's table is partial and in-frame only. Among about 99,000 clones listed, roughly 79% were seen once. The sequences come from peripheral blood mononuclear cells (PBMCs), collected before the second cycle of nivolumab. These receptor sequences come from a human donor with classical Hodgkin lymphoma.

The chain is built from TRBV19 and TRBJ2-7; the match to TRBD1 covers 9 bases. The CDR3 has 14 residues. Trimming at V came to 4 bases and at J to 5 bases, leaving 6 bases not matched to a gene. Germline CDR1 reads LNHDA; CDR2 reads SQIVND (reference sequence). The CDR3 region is CASSTGTGWDEQYF. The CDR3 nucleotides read TGTGCCAGTAGTACCGGGACAGGGTGGGACGAGCAGTACTTC.

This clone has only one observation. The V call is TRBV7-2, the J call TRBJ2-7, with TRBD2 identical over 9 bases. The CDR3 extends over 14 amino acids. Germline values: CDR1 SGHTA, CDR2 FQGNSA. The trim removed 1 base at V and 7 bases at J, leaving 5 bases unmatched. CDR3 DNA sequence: TGTGCCAGCAGCTTAGGCCTAGCGGGACAAGAGCAGTACTTC. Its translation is CASSLGLAGQEQYF.

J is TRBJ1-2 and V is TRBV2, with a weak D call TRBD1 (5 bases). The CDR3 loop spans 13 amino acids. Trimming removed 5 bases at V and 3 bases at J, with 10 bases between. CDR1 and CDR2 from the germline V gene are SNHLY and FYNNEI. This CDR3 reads CASSQTVYYGYTF. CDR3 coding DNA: TGTGCCAGCAGTCAGACAGTTTACTATGGCTACACCTTC.

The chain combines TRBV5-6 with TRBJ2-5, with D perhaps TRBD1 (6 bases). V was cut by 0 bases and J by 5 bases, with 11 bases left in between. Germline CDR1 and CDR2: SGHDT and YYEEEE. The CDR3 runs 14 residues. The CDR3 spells CASSLAHRAETQYF. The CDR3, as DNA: TGTGCCAGCAGCTTGGCCCACAGGGCCGAGACCCAGTACTTC.

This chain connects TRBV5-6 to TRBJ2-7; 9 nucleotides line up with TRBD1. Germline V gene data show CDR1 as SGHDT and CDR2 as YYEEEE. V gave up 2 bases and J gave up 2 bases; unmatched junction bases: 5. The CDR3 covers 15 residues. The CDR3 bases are TGTGCCAGCAGCTTCAGGGGGACAGGGACCTACGAGCAGTACTTC. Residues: CASSFRGTGTYEQYF.

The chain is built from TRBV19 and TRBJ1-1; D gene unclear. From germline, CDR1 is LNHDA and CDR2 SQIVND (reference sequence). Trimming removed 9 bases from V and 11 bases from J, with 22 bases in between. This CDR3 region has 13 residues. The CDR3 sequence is CASLGPGPPRAFF. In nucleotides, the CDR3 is TGTGCCAGCCTCGGTCCAGGCCCCCCACGGGCTTTCTTT. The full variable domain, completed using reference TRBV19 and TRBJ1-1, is DGGITQSPKYLFRKEGQNVTLSCEQNLNHDAMYWYRQDPGQGLRLIYYSQIVNDFQKGDIAEGYSVSREKKESFPLTVTSAQKNPTAFYLCASLGPGPPRAFFGQGTRLTVV.

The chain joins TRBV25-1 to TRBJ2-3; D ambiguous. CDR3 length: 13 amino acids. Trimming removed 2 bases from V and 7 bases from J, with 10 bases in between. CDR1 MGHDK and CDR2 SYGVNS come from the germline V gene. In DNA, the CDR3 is TGTGCCAGCAGTGAAATAGGTACGAATACGCAGTATTTT. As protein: CASSEIGTNTQYF.

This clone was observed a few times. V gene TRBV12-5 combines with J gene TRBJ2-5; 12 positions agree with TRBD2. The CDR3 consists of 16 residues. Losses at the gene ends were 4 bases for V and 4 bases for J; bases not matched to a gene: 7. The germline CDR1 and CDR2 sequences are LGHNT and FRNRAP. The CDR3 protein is CASGSSGRAGRETQYF. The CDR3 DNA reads TGTGCTAGTGGTTCTAGCGGGAGGGCCGGTCGAGAGACCCAGTACTTC.

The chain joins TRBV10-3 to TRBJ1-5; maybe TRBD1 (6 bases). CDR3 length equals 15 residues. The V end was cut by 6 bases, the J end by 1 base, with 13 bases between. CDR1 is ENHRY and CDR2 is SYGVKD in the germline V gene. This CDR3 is CAIRASGTSNQPQHF. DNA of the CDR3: TGTGCCATCAGAGCATCTGGGACAAGCAATCAGCCCCAGCATTTT.

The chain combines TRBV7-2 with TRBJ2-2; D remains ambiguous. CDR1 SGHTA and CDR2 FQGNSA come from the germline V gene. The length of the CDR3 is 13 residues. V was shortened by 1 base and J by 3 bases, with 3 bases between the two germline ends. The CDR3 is CASSLVDTGELFF. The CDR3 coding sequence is TGTGCCAGCAGCTTAGTGGACACCGGGGAGCTGTTTTTT. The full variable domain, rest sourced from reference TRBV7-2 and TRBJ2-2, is GAGVSQSPSNKVTEKGKDVELRCDPISGHTALYWYRQSLGQGLEFLIYFQGNSAPDKSGLPSDRFSAERTGGSVSTLTIQRTQQEDSAVYLCASSLVDTGELFFGEGSRLTVL.

As DNA, the CDR3 is TGTGCCAGCAGCTTGAACAGGGGCACCGGGGAGCTGTTTTTT. Protein product: CASSLNRGTGELFF. This chain links TRBV11-3 with TRBJ2-2; 7 nucleotides agree with TRBD1. The germline CDR1 and CDR2 sequences are SGHNT and YENEEA. This CDR3 has 14 amino acids. After removal of 3 bases from V and 4 bases from J, the junction contained 2 bases not matched to a gene.

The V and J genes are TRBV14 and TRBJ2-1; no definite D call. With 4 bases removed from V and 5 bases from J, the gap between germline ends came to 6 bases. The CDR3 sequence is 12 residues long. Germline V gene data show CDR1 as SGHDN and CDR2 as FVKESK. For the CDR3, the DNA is TGTGCCAGCAGCCCTTCCCACAATGAGCAGTTCTTC. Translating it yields CASSPSHNEQFF.

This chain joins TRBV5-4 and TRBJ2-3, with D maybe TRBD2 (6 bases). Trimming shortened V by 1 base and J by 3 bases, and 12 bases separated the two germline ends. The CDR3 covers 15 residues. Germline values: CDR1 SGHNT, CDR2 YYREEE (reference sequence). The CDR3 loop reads CASSLPGAGTDTQYF. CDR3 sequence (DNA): TGTGCCAGCAGCTTGCCGGGAGCCGGTACAGATACGCAGTATTTT.

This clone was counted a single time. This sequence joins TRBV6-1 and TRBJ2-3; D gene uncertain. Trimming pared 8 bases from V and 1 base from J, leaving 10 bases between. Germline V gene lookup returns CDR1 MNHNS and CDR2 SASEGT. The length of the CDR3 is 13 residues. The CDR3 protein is CASGRSRTDTQYF. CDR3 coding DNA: TGTGCCAGCGGAAGGTCCCGCACAGATACGCAGTATTTT.

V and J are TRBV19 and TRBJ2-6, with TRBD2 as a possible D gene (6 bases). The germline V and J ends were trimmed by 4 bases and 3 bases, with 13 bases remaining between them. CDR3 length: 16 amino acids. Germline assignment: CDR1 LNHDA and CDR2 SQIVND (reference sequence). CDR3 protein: CASSTLGGGGANVLTF. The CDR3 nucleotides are TGTGCCAGTAGTACTCTGGGGGGTGGTGGGGCCAACGTCCTGACTTTC.

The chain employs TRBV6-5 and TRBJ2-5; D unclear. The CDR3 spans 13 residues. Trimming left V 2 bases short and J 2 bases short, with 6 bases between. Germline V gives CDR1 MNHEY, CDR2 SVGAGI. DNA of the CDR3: TGTGCCAGCAGTTACAGGCATCAAGAGACCCAGTACTTC. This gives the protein CASSYRHQETQYF.

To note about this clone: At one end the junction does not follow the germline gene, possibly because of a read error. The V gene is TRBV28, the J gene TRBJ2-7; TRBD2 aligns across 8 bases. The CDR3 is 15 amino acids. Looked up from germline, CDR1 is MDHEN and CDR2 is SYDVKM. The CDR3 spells CASSLGGGLLRDLGF. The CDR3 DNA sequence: TGTGCCAGCAGTCTAGGCGGGGGGCTCCTACGGGACCTCGGATTC.

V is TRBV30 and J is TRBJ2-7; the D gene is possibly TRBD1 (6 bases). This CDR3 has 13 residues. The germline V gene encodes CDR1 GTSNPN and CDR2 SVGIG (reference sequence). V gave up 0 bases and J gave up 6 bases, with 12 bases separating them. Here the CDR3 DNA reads TGTGCCTGGAGTGTTGGGGGCCGGCTCGAGCAGTACTTC. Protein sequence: CAWSVGGRLEQYF.

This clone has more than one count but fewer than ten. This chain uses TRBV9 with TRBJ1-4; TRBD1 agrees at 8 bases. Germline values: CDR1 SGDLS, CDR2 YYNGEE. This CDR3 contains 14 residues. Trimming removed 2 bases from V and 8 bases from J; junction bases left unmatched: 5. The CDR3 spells CASSVGQGKEKLFF. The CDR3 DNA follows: TGTGCCAGCAGCGTTGGACAGGGAAAGGAAAAACTGTTTTTT.

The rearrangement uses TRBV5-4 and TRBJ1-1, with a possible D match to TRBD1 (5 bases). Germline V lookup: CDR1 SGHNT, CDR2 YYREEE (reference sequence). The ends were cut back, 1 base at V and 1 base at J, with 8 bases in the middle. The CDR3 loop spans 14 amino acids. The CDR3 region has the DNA TGTGCCAGCAGCTTGCAGGGACGGAACACTGAAGCTTTCTTT. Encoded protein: CASSLQGRNTEAFF.

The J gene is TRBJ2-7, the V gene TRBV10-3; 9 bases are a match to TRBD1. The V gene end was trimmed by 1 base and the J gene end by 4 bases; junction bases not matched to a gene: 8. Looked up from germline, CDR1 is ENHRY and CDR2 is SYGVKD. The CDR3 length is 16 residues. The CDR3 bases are TGTGCCATCAGTGAGTACATTTCGGGACAGGGTTACGAGCAGTACTTC. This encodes CAISEYISGQGYEQYF.

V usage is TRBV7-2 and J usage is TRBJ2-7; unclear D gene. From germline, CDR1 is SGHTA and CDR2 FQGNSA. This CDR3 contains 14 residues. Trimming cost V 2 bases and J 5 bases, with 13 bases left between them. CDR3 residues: CASSLSPSSHEQYF. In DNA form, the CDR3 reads TGTGCCAGCAGCTTATCTCCGAGTAGCCACGAGCAGTACTTC.

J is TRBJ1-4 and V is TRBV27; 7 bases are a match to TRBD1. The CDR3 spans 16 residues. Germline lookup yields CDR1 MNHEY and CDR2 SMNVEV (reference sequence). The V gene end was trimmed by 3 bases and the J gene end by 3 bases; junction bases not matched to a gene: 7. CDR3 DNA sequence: TGTGCCAGCAGTTTGCAACAGGGGCCACCTAATGAAAAACTGTTTTTT. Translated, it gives CASSLQQGPPNEKLFF.

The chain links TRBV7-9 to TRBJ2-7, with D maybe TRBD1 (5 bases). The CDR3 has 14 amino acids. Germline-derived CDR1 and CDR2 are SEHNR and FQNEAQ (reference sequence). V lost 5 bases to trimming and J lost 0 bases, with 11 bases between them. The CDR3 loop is CASSPRQSSYEQYF. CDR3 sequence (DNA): TGTGCCAGCAGCCCCCGACAGAGCTCCTACGAGCAGTACTTC.

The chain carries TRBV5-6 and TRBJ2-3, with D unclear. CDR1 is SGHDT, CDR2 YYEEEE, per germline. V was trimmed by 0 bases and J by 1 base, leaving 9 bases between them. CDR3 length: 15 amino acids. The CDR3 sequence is CASSLVALRTDTQYF. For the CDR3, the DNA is TGTGCCAGCAGCTTGGTTGCGCTTCGCACAGATACGCAGTATTTT.

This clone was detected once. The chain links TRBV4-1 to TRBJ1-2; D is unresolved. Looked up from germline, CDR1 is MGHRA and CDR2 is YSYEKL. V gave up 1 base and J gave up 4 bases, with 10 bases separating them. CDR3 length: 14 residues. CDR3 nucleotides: TGCGCCAGCAGCCAAGCTCCAGTACTCTATGGCTACACCTTC. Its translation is CASSQAPVLYGYTF.

The CDR3 region is CASSAASGRGEQFF. DNA of the CDR3: TGTGCCAGCAGTGCGGCTAGCGGGAGGGGTGAGCAGTTCTTC. The chain carries TRBV2 and TRBJ2-1; 12 bases line up with TRBD2. There are 14 residues in the CDR3. The V segment lost 4 bases and the J segment 9 bases; nucleotides outside the gene matches: 4. Germline CDR1 and CDR2: SNHLY and FYNNEI.

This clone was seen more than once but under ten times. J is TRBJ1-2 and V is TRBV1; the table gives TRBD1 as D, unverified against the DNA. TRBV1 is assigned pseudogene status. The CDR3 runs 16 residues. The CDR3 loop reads CTSSRRKGQGNYGYTF. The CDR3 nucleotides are TGCACCAGCAGCCGCCGGAAGGGACAGGGGAACTATGGCTACACCTTC.

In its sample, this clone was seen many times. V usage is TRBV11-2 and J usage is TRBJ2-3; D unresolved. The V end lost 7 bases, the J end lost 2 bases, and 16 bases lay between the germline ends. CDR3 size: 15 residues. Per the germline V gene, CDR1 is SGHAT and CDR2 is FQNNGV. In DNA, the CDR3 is TGTGCCAGCACTAAGGGATCAGGAGCCACAGATACGCAGTATTTT. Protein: CASTKGSGATDTQYF. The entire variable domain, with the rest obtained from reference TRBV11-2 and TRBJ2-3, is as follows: EAGVAQSPRYKIIEKRQSVAFWCNPISGHATLYWYQQILGQGPKLLIQFQNNGVVDDSQLPKDRFSAERLKGVDSTLKIQPAKLEDSAVYLCASTKGSGATDTQYFGPGTRLTVL.